This TCR beta chain comes out of a study of cytomegalovirus exposure and HLA in healthy donors. The germline V and J ends were trimmed by 3 bases and 4 bases, with 12 bases remaining between them. In germline, CDR1 is SQVTM, CDR2 ANQGSEA. The CDR3 has 13 amino acids. The PCR had 60 Vbeta and 13 Jbeta primers. Repertoires were generated with immunoSEQ multiplex PCR, while TCRdb's copy carries only in-frame clones and drops some. The table shows over 75,000 clones, with about 80% occurring only once. The sequence derives from a male donor in good health and CMV-seropositive. The specimen sequenced was PBMCs. The V call is TRBV29-1, the J call TRBJ1-2; D gene uncertain. For the CDR3, the DNA is TGCAGCGTTGATCTCGGTTTTTCCTATGGCTACACCTTC. This codes for CSVDLGFSYGYTF.